The next 30 T cell receptor beta chains were all read from a single sample in a study of molecular identifiers for immune sequencing clone quantification. One entry per CDR3 protein, called by TCRdb with MiXCR from the PCR reads. The top ten hold around 0.9% of the sample, which has about 640,000 distinct CDR3 sequences, approximately 20% seen once. Sequenced: naive CD8+ T cells from blood, with Jurkat cell RNA spiked in. Stated subset: FACS-sorted CD8+CD4-CCR7+CD45RA+ naive T cells. Source of these receptors: a human donor in good health. Some libraries in this study had Jurkat cell RNA spiked in.

Ten or more counts support this clonotype. The genes are TRBV27 and TRBJ1-2; perhaps TRBD1 as D (5 bases). Germline-derived CDR1 and CDR2 are MNHEY and SMNVEV (reference sequence). The CDR3 is 14 amino acids. Trimming stripped 6 bases from V and 1 base from J, with 12 bases between. This chain's CDR3 is CASSRDGNNYGYTF. In DNA form, the CDR3 reads TGTGCCAGCAGCCGGGACGGAAATAACTATGGCTACACCTTC.

The chain joins TRBV29-1 to TRBJ1-3, with 7 nucleotides matching TRBD1. Germline V CDR1 and CDR2: SQVTM, ANQGSEA. The V and J ends lost 6 bases and 0 bases, in that order; junction bases with no gene match: 5. The CDR3 has 14 amino acids. The CDR3 DNA follows: TGCAGCGTAACGGGACAGCTCTCTGGAAACACCATATATTTT. It codes for CSVTGQLSGNTIYF. Full variable domain (remainder filled in from reference TRBV29-1 and TRBJ1-3): SAVISQKPSRDICQRGTSLTIQCQVDSQVTMMFWYRQQPGQSLTLIATANQGSEATYESGFVIDKFPISRPNLTFSTLTVSNMSPEDSSIYLCSVTGQLSGNTIYFGEGSWLTVV.

In its sample, this clonotype was seen many times. J is TRBJ2-7 and V is TRBV7-2; 9 positions match TRBD2. Losses at the gene ends were 1 base for V and 0 bases for J; bases not matched to a gene: 7. The germline V gene encodes CDR1 SGHTA and CDR2 FQGNSA. The CDR3 runs to 17 residues. Here the CDR3 reads CASSLDSLAGYSYEQYF. The CDR3 DNA follows: TGTGCCAGCAGCTTAGATAGCCTAGCGGGGTACTCCTACGAGCAGTACTTC.

J is TRBJ1-6 and V is TRBV19, with D tentatively TRBD1 (5 bases). V lost 10 bases and J 3 bases, leaving 22 bases between the germline ends. This CDR3 has 17 residues. Per germline, CDR1 LNHDA and CDR2 SQIVND (reference sequence). CDR3 nucleotide sequence: TGTGCCACTACCCCGGGACGACACCCCATCTATAATTCACCCCTCCACTTT. Its protein is CATTPGRHPIYNSPLHF.

The chain uses TRBV7-9 and TRBJ1-3; 8 nucleotides match TRBD1. This CDR3 contains 17 residues. Per germline, CDR1 SEHNR and CDR2 FQNEAQ (reference sequence). The trim removed 4 bases at V and 0 bases at J, leaving 8 bases unmatched. CDR3 nucleotide sequence: TGTGCCAGCAGCTCTCCTCTCACAGGGGGCTCTGGAAACACCATATATTTT. Its translation: CASSSPLTGGSGNTIYF.

This clonotype was counted once. Possible read error: a much larger clone is one base away. The V call is TRBV27, the J call TRBJ2-5; weak D call: TRBD2 (5 bases). Germline V gene sequence: CDR1 MNHEY, CDR2 SMNVEV (reference sequence). The CDR3 is made up of 15 amino acids. CDR3 in amino acids: CGSSFLGTRGETQYF. In DNA form, the CDR3 reads TGTGGCAGCAGTTTTTTGGGAACCCGAGGGGAGACCCAGTACTTC.

The rearrangement uses TRBV6-6 and TRBJ2-1, with D tentatively TRBD2 (5 bases). V was trimmed by 6 bases and J by 0 bases, leaving 12 bases between them. The CDR3 extends over 15 amino acids. Germline CDR1 reads MNHNY; CDR2 reads SVGAGI (reference sequence). In DNA, the CDR3 is TGTGCCAGCAGCCCAGAGACTACCTCCTACAATGAGCAGTTCTTC. Translating gives CASSPETTSYNEQFF.

Ten or more counts support this clonotype. This chain links TRBV4-1 with TRBJ2-7; tentatively, D is TRBD1 (5 bases). Trimming removed 3 bases from V and 2 bases from J, with 17 bases in between. The CDR3 is made up of 16 amino acids. CDR1 and CDR2 from the germline V gene are MGHRA and YSYEKL. The CDR3 loop is CASSHTGSRGTYEQYF. The CDR3 DNA reads TGCGCCAGCAGCCACACGGGCTCAAGGGGAACCTACGAGCAGTACTTC.

The gene calls are TRBV20-1 and TRBJ2-7; unclear D gene. The CDR3 loop spans 13 amino acids. From germline, CDR1 is DFQATT and CDR2 SNEGSKA (reference sequence). V lost 4 bases and J lost 4, with 14 bases in between. The CDR3 sequence: CSATLDTSYEQYF. DNA for the CDR3: TGCAGTGCTACTCTAGATACTTCTTACGAGCAGTACTTC.

The CDR3 region has the DNA TGTGCCAGCAGCTTCGGCATAACGAGGGGTCCCTTCACAGATACGCAGTATTTT. Translating gives CASSFGITRGPFTDTQYF. The chain employs TRBV7-2 and TRBJ2-3; either TRBD1 or TRBD2 may supply D (5 bases each). The CDR3 totals 18 residues. Per germline, CDR1 SGHTA and CDR2 FQGNSA. V lost 3 bases to trimming and J lost 2 bases, with 21 bases between them.

This clonotype was seen many times. The CDR3 nucleotides read TGTGCCAGCAGTCCGGTTCTAGCGGGAGGGCCAACAGATACGCAGTATTTT. It translates to CASSPVLAGGPTDTQYF. The chain links TRBV27 to TRBJ2-3; 12 bases line up with TRBD2. After removal of 5 bases from V and 3 bases from J, the junction contained 9 bases not matched to a gene. This CDR3 has 17 amino acids. CDR1 and CDR2 from the germline V gene are MNHEY and SMNVEV (reference sequence).

V is TRBV12-3 or TRBV12-4 and J is TRBJ1-1; tentatively, D is TRBD1 (5 bases). V lost 4 bases and J lost 4, with 16 bases in between. The CDR3 sequence is 15 residues long. The DNA for the CDR3 is TGTGCCAGCAGTTCCCTAACGGGGGGTGGCACTGAAGCTTTCTTT. As protein: CASSSLTGGGTEAFF.

This clonotype was seen ten or more times. This CDR3 reads CASSPKDTGAYEQYF. In DNA form, the CDR3 reads TGCGCCAGCAGCCCGAAGGACACCGGAGCCTACGAGCAGTACTTC. The rearrangement joins TRBV4-1 to TRBJ2-7, with D possibly being TRBD1 (5 bases). The CDR3 has 15 amino acids. Germline V lookup: CDR1 MGHRA, CDR2 YSYEKL. V was trimmed by 4 bases and J by 2 bases, leaving 15 bases between them.

This clonotype was counted a few times. V is TRBV27 and J is TRBJ2-7, with D possibly being TRBD2 (6 bases). V lost 7 bases and J lost 2, with 15 bases in between. The germline V gene has CDR1 MNHEY and CDR2 SMNVEV (reference sequence). CDR3 length equals 14 residues. CDR3 sequence reads: CASTPGGATYEQYF. The CDR3 DNA reads as TGTGCCAGCACCCCCGGGGGAGCAACCTACGAGCAGTACTTC.

This clonotype came up many times. The V gene is TRBV5-1, the J gene TRBJ1-3; the D gene is possibly TRBD1 (5 bases). The CDR3 is 18 residues long. Trimming cost V 0 bases and J 4 bases, with 20 bases left between them. CDR1 SGHRS and CDR2 YFSETQ come from the germline V gene. The CDR3 loop reads CASSLGSGNKGFGNTIYF. CDR3 nucleotides: TGCGCCAGCAGCTTGGGATCTGGGAACAAGGGGTTCGGAAACACCATATATTTT.

To note about this clonotype: The CDR3 carries no conserved terminal phenylalanine or tryptophan, so it likely arises from a read error. The chain employs TRBV6-2 or TRBV6-3 and TRBJ2-3; tentative D call: TRBD2 (6 bases). The CDR3 consists of 16 residues. Germline V gene lookup returns CDR1 MNHEY and CDR2 SVGEGT. V was pared by 2 bases and J by 2 bases, with 14 bases between. CDR3 bases: TGTGCCAGCAGTTACGTGGAGGGGACCATCACAGATACGCAGTATCTT. Translating it yields CASSYVEGTITDTQYL.

In regard to this clonotype: This may come from a read error, since a much larger clone is one base off. CDR3 region: CASSAGDYGQYF. CDR3 sequence (DNA): TGTGCCAGCAGTGCGGGGGACTACGGGCAGTACTTC. The chain employs TRBV25-1 and TRBJ2-7; 7 bases map to TRBD2. This CDR3 contains 12 residues. Per germline, CDR1 MGHDK and CDR2 SYGVNS.

As for this clonotype: Relative to the germline gene, one junction end is altered; a read error may explain this. This chain joins TRBV6-5 and TRBJ2-6; 9 positions match TRBD2. The CDR3 runs 19 residues. Looked up from germline, CDR1 is MNHEY and CDR2 is SVGAGI. CDR3 region: CASRFRLAGTKEGANVLTF. CDR3 in DNA: TGCGCCAGCAGGTTTAGGCTAGCGGGAACCAAGGAAGGGGCCAACGTCCTGACTTTC.

The CDR3 loop is CASSLRAGGSYEQYF. The CDR3 DNA is TGTGCCAGCAGCTTAAGGGCGGGGGGGTCCTACGAGCAGTACTTC. The chain carries TRBV28 and TRBJ2-7, with TRBD2 matching 9 bases. The germline CDR1 and CDR2 sequences are MDHEN and SYDVKM. This CDR3 has 15 amino acids. The ends lost 6 bases at V and 1 base at J; junction bases unmatched: 7.

This clonotype was counted a few times. The V gene is TRBV3-1, the J gene TRBJ1-4, with D tentatively TRBD1 (5 bases). Trimming removed 3 bases from V and 5 bases from J, with 16 bases in between. The CDR3 is 16 residues long. In germline, CDR1 is LGHDT, CDR2 YNNKEL (reference sequence). Here the CDR3 DNA reads TGTGCCAGCAGCCACGCATGGGGCGGAGAGAATGAAAAACTGTTTTTT. This translates into CASSHAWGGENEKLFF.

This clonotype was counted many times. V and J are TRBV14 and TRBJ2-5; D may be TRBD2 (6 bases). CDR3 length: 16 amino acids. Germline CDR1 is SGHDN and CDR2 is FVKESK. V was cut by 0 bases and J by 2 bases, with 13 bases left in between. The CDR3 region is CASSQDLVLAQETQYF. DNA of the CDR3: TGTGCCAGCAGCCAAGATCTTGTACTAGCACAAGAGACCCAGTACTTC.

V is TRBV20-1 and J is TRBJ2-5; 7 nucleotides agree with TRBD2. J gave up 0 bases and V 0 bases, and 7 bases lay outside the gene matches. Germline CDR1 reads DFQATT; CDR2 reads SNEGSKA (reference sequence). The CDR3 spans 16 residues. In DNA form, the CDR3 reads TGCAGTGCTAGAGAGCTAGCGGACCCGCACCAAGAGACCCAGTACTTC. Translation: CSARELADPHQETQYF.

This clonotype has a handful of counts. The rearrangement uses TRBV30 and TRBJ2-5; D gene uncertain. The V and J ends lost 4 bases and 9 bases respectively, with 18 bases between them. Germline V gene sequence: CDR1 GTSNPN, CDR2 SVGIG (reference sequence). This CDR3 spans 13 amino acids. CDR3 coding DNA: TGTGCCTGGACCACATTAGGCCCCCGGGCCCAGTACTTC. It encodes CAWTTLGPRAQYF.

This clonotype appeared many times. The chain combines TRBV5-1 with TRBJ1-1; 7 nucleotides line up with TRBD1. Germline values: CDR1 SGHRS, CDR2 YFSETQ. V lost 3 bases to trimming and J lost 3 bases; unmatched junction nucleotides: 5. This CDR3 is built from 14 residues. The CDR3 DNA reads TGCGCCAGCAGCTCGACAGGGATGGACACTGAAGCTTTCTTT. This gives the protein CASSSTGMDTEAFF.

This clonotype was seen ten or more times. The J gene is TRBJ1-1, the V gene TRBV18, with D maybe TRBD1 (5 bases). The CDR3 is made up of 14 amino acids. The germline gives CDR1 KGHSH, CDR2 LQKENI. V was pared by 5 bases and J by 6 bases, with 16 bases between. CDR3 DNA sequence: TGTGCCAGCTCATCTGACGACAGTTCCGCTGAAGCTTTCTTT. As protein: CASSSDDSSAEAFF.

This clonotype was observed a handful of times. A much bigger clone sits one base away, suggesting this may be a read error. The J gene is TRBJ2-2, the V gene TRBV7-2; no firm D call. Germline lookup yields CDR1 SGHTA and CDR2 FQGNSA. V lost 3 bases to trimming and J lost 3 bases, with 5 bases between them. The length of the CDR3 is 13 residues. CDR3 sequence reads: CTSSLVDTGELFF. The CDR3, as DNA: TGTACCAGCAGCTTGGTCGACACCGGGGAGCTGTTTTTT. Combining the CDR3 with reference TRBV7-2 and TRBJ2-2 gives the whole variable domain GAGVSQSPSNKVTEKGKDVELRCDPISGHTALYWYRQSLGQGLEFLIYFQGNSAPDKSGLPSDRFSAERTGGSVSTLTIQRTQQEDSAVYLCTSSLVDTGELFFGEGSRLTVL.

In this sample, this clonotype turned up many times. The chain combines TRBV20-1 with TRBJ2-7, with D possibly matching TRBD1 (7 bases). Germline V gene sequence: CDR1 DFQATT, CDR2 SNEGSKA (reference sequence). This CDR3 contains 13 residues. The V end lost 2 bases, the J end lost 4 bases, and 12 bases lay between the germline ends. The CDR3 is CSARSSGGYEQYF. Here the CDR3 DNA reads TGCAGTGCTAGATCTTCAGGGGGGTACGAGCAGTACTTC.

The chain links TRBV7-9 to TRBJ2-7; the D gene is possibly TRBD2 (6 bases). The V gene's germline CDR1 is SEHNR and CDR2 FQNEAQ (reference sequence). The CDR3 consists of 15 residues. Between the trimmed V and J ends, which lost 5 bases and 2 bases, there was a span of 16 bases. The CDR3 DNA is TGTGCCAGCAGCAACACGAATAGCGGAACCTACGAGCAGTACTTC. It codes for CASSNTNSGTYEQYF.

The chain combines TRBV7-9 with TRBJ2-5, with D hard to call. Trimming left V 4 bases short and J 1 base short, with 13 bases between. The germline V gene has CDR1 SEHNR and CDR2 FQNEAQ (reference sequence). This CDR3 is built from 15 residues. The CDR3 region has the DNA TGTGCCAGCAGCTCCCCCCTTCGCAGCCAAGAGACCCAGTACTTC. Encoded protein: CASSSPLRSQETQYF.

This clonotype was found many times. This chain joins TRBV4-3 and TRBJ2-1; TRBD2 might be the D (5 bases). Trimming stripped 0 bases from V and 10 bases from J, with 19 bases between. CDR1 is LGHNA and CDR2 is YSLEER in the germline V gene. CDR3 length: 16 residues. For the CDR3, the DNA is TGCGCCAGCAGCCAAGACGGGCTAGCCGCGACCACCGAGCAGTTCTTC. This encodes CASSQDGLAATTEQFF.